Detailed here is one T cell receptor beta chain. Participants were aged about 18 to 100 years from roughly 26 US areas. All recovered Cohort 3 donors got two negative PCRs, got clearance, or saw symptom resolution. Assay: immunoSEQ multiplex PCR; the TCRdb copy retains only in-frame clones and omits some. This sample has 300,000 to 350,000 clones, with 80% to 90% found just once. This sample is part of a study of blood T cell repertoires in COVID-19. Study-level background: In each case, the material was cDNA or gDNA derived from T cells, B-cell-depleted T cells, or PBMCs.

Trimming shortened V by 1 base and J by 4 bases, and 8 bases separated the two germline ends. CDR3 length: 15 amino acids. CDR1 is LGHDT and CDR2 is YNNKEL in the germline V gene (reference sequence). This chain connects TRBV3-1 (or the pseudogene TRBV3-2) to TRBJ1-6; no reliable D call. This TCR came from a man aged 25-45 years who had recovered from COVID-19. Material for sequencing was PBMCs or T cells enriched from blood (not recorded which). CDR3 bases: TGTGCCAGCAGCCAAGCTCTGTTTTATAATTCACCCCTCCACTTT. This sequence encodes CASSQALFYNSPLHF.